Sequencing of this T cell receptor (beta chain) was carried out in a study of cytomegalovirus exposure and HLA in healthy donors. PCR amplification relied on 60 Vbeta primers (plus 13 Jbeta primers). Sequenced by immunoSEQ multiplex PCR; TCRdb stores in-frame clones only, minus some. Counted here are 180,000 or so clones, approximately 86% occurring once; the ten biggest clones make up approximately 1.5%. CDR1 is MGHRA, CDR2 YSYEKL, per germline. After removal of 0 bases from V and 3 bases from J, the junction contained 4 bases not matched to a gene. This CDR3 has 15 residues. The sample was PBMCs. The genes are TRBV4-1 and TRBJ2-7; TRBD2 agrees at 8 bases. The receptor comes from a male donor in good health and CMV-seronegative. As DNA, the CDR3 is TGCGCCAGCAGCCAAGATCGGCGGGAGGTCTACGAGCAGTACTTC. Translated, it gives CASSQDRREVYEQYF.